The 11 T cell receptor beta chains given below trace back to one sample, sequenced in a study of Ad26.COV2.S vaccination and SARS-CoV-2 variants. Data came from immunoSEQ multiplex PCR; TCRdb stores just in-frame clones and leaves some out. This sample yields 300,000 to 350,000 clones, of which roughly nine tenths are seen a single time; about 5% belongs to the top ten. Specified treatment: roughly 19 received Ad26.COV2.S at low or high dose, single or two shots; roughly five received placebo; per-sample allocation not given. Collection of samples fell on day 63 after the first vaccine or placebo injection. Material: peripheral blood, obtained in a trial of Ad26.COV2.S vaccine versus placebo. These receptors originate from a person between 18 and 65 years old who received the Ad26.COV2.S COVID-19 vaccine or a placebo.

The chain employs TRBV6-2 or TRBV6-3 and TRBJ2-3; TRBD1 matches 8 bases. Trimming took 4 bases from V and 5 from J; bases not matched to a gene: 14. The CDR3 totals 17 residues. Germline V gene lookup returns CDR1 MNHEY and CDR2 SVGEGT. The CDR3 DNA sequence: TGTGCCAGCAGTTCCGGACAGGGTTATAACCGCGGAGATACGCAGTATTTT. Protein product: CASSSGQGYNRGDTQYF.

The rearrangement links TRBV4-3 to TRBJ1-2, with TRBD1 matching 7 bases. Looked up from germline, CDR1 is LGHNA and CDR2 is YSLEER. There are 16 residues in the CDR3. The V gene end was trimmed by 0 bases and the J gene end by 8 bases; junction bases not matched to a gene: 12. The CDR3: CASSQEGDRVFGGYTF. Written as DNA, the CDR3 is TGCGCCAGCAGCCAAGAGGGGGACAGAGTTTTCGGAGGCTACACCTTC.

This chain links TRBV27 with TRBJ2-2; D is tentatively TRBD1 or TRBD2 (6 bases each). This CDR3 is built from 18 residues. Per the germline V gene, CDR1 is MNHEY and CDR2 is SMNVEV (reference sequence). V was pared by 1 base and J by 5 bases, with 20 bases between. CDR3: CASSLYPEVGGITGELFF. In DNA, the CDR3 is TGTGCCAGCAGTTTATACCCTGAAGTAGGGGGGATAACCGGGGAGCTGTTTTTT.

The rearrangement links TRBV7-2 to TRBJ2-2; weak D call: TRBD1 (5 bases). Germline CDR1 SGHTA, CDR2 FQGNSA. The V gene lost 5 bases and the J gene lost 6 bases, with 13 bases spanning the gap. This CDR3 region has 14 residues. The CDR3 loop is CASSLNRGSGELFF. The CDR3 region has the DNA TGTGCCAGCAGCCTTAATAGGGGTTCCGGGGAGCTGTTTTTT.

This clone was seen a single time. The chain links TRBV5-8 to TRBJ1-5; TRBD1 might be the D (6 bases). V lost 1 base to trimming and J lost 5 bases, with 10 bases between them. CDR3 size: 14 residues. Germline values: CDR1 SGHTS, CDR2 YDEGEE. CDR3 sequence reads: CASSLRQEYQPQHF. DNA for the CDR3: TGTGCCAGCAGCTTGAGACAGGAATATCAGCCCCAGCATTTT.

This clone was seen just once. The V and J genes are TRBV4-3 and TRBJ2-1; TRBD2 agrees at 7 bases. CDR3 length: 16 amino acids. V shed 0 bases and J 0 bases; nucleotides not matched to a gene: 2. Germline V gene sequence: CDR1 LGHNA, CDR2 YSLEER. The CDR3 protein is CASSQERGSSYNEQFF. CDR3 nucleotide sequence: TGCGCCAGCAGCCAAGAGCGGGGGAGCTCCTACAATGAGCAGTTCTTC.

The chain employs TRBV18 and TRBJ2-7; possibly TRBD1 for D (6 bases). The germline V gene has CDR1 KGHSH and CDR2 LQKENI. The CDR3 sequence is 14 residues long. V was clipped by 3 bases and J by 4 bases, with 13 bases between them. CDR3 sequence (DNA): TGTGCCAGCTCACCTGCGGACAGAACTTACGAGCAGTACGTC. It yields the protein CASSPADRTYEQYV.

This clone was found once. The rearrangement joins TRBV19 to TRBJ2-1; 8 bases match TRBD2. The germline V gene has CDR1 LNHDA and CDR2 SQIVND (reference sequence). The CDR3 spans 16 residues. After removal of 7 bases from V and 5 bases from J, the junction contained 13 bases not matched to a gene. The CDR3 sequence: CASTLNGLAFDNEQFF. The DNA of the CDR3 is TGTGCCAGTACTCTAAACGGACTAGCATTCGACAATGAGCAGTTCTTC.

This clone was seen a single time. The chain combines TRBV28 with TRBJ1-2; D call uncertain. Per germline, CDR1 MDHEN and CDR2 SYDVKM. The CDR3 covers 16 residues. Trimming removed 1 base at V and 5 bases at J, with 17 bases between. The CDR3 is CASSLFRTAASYGYTF. DNA for the CDR3: TGTGCCAGCAGTTTATTTAGGACGGCCGCCTCTTATGGCTACACCTTC.

This clone appeared a single time. This chain links TRBV25-1 with TRBJ1-2, with a tentative D call TRBD1 (6 bases). The CDR3 contains 15 residues. Trimming cost V 3 bases and J 3 bases, with 14 bases left between them. The V gene's germline CDR1 is MGHDK and CDR2 SYGVNS. CDR3 amino acids: CASSDVNQGYYGYTF. The CDR3 coding sequence is TGTGCCAGCAGTGACGTAAATCAGGGGTACTATGGCTACACCTTC.

This chain uses TRBV3-1 (or the pseudogene TRBV3-2) with TRBJ2-1; the match to TRBD2 covers 7 bases. The J segment lost 5 bases and the V segment lost 0 bases, leaving 7 bases of the junction unmatched. This CDR3 region has 16 residues. Germline-derived CDR1 and CDR2 are LGHDT and YNNKEL (reference sequence). The CDR3 loop is CASSQDRGLGDNEQFF. CDR3 nucleotides: TGTGCCAGCAGCCAAGATCGAGGACTAGGAGACAATGAGCAGTTCTTC.